This TCR beta chain was identified in a study of shared clonotypes between healthy human individuals. Regarding the study as a whole: Generation probabilities were higher for clonotypes shared across all four sorted-subset donors than for unshared ones. Shared across a few donors were around 5% of the naive CD4 clonotypes.

Naive-designated CD8 cells lacked CD45RO, were positively enriched for CCR7, and omitted terminally differentiated effector memory CD45RA+ cells. Recent vaccinations or acute infections were absent in the healthy HIV-negative adult donors. Sequenced by immunoSEQ multiplex PCR; TCRdb stores in-frame clones only, minus some. Counted here are over 750,000 clones, approximately 97% occurring once; the ten biggest clones make up less than 0.3%. To note about this clone: Its target is not known.

The sample consisted of naive CD8+ T cells sorted from blood. This clonotype was sampled from a man aged 30-40 years in good health.

DNA of the CDR3: TGTGCCAGCAGCTTAGGACCGCATAATGAAAAACTGTTTTTT. Amino acid sequence: CASSLGPHNEKLFF. The chain couples TRBV7-9 to TRBJ1-4; D uncertain. V lost 1 base and J lost 4, with 7 bases in between. The CDR3 has 14 amino acids. CDR1 and CDR2 from the germline V gene are SEHNR and FQNEAQ (reference sequence).